This TCR beta chain was identified in a study of radiation and T cells in renal cell carcinoma. Turning to this clone: Its antigen is undetermined.

Study-level results: Without pretreatment biopsies, baseline tumor clonotype presence was undetermined.

The CDR3 is 14 amino acids. Trimming took off 5 bases at V and 5 bases at J, with 15 bases between the two ends. Germline V CDR1 and CDR2: LNHDA, SQIVND (reference sequence). As for time point: blood 2 weeks post-SBRT. Regarding treatment: 15 Gy SBRT to primary tumor, nephrectomy 4 weeks later. Method: immunoSEQ multiplex PCR; TCRdb's copy keeps in-frame clones and lacks some. Here the sample spans about 130,000 clones, 75% to 90% being singletons. The gene calls are TRBV19 and TRBJ1-2, with D possibly TRBD1 on 5 matching bases. Sequencing was performed on blood, taken from a patient whose treatment included radiotherapy and nephrectomy. This receptor was taken from a woman aged 55-69 years with renal cell carcinoma. CDR3 sequence: CASSLTGRDYGYTF. CDR3 nucleotide sequence: TGTGCCAGTAGTCTCACCGGCAGGGATTATGGCTACACCTTC.